The 22 T cell receptor beta chains listed next were all sequenced from one sample in a study of cytomegalovirus exposure and HLA in healthy donors. A multiplex PCR was run with 60 Vbeta primers and 13 Jbeta primers. Repertoires were generated with immunoSEQ multiplex PCR, while TCRdb's copy carries only in-frame clones and drops some. The data contain about 80,000 clones, about 80% of them singletons. The sequenced sample consisted of PBMCs. The receptor set was obtained from a man between 45 and 60 years old in good health and CMV-seropositive.

The chain carries TRBV4-1 and TRBJ2-3; weak D call: TRBD2 (6 bases). In germline, CDR1 is MGHRA, CDR2 YSYEKL. V dropped 1 base and J dropped 5 bases, with 10 bases sitting between them. This CDR3 has 14 amino acids. In DNA form, the CDR3 reads TGCGCCAGCAGCCAAGCTCAAGCGGGAGATACGCAGTATTTT. This translates into CASSQAQAGDTQYF.

The gene calls are TRBV7-9 and TRBJ2-5; D is perhaps TRBD1 (5 bases). This CDR3 contains 13 residues. CDR1 SEHNR and CDR2 FQNEAQ come from the germline V gene (reference sequence). V gave up 3 bases and J gave up 5 bases, with 10 bases separating them. CDR3 protein: CASSFQGGETQYF. In DNA form, the CDR3 reads TGTGCCAGCAGCTTCCAGGGTGGGGAGACCCAGTACTTC. Full variable domain (rest looked up from reference TRBV7-9 and TRBJ2-5): DTGVSQNPRHKITKRGQNVTFRCDPISEHNRLYWYRQTLGQGPEFLTYFQNEAQLEKSRLLSDRFSAERPKGSFSTLEIQRTEQGDSAMYLCASSFQGGETQYFGPGTRLLVL.

This clone was recorded once. The rearrangement uses TRBV30 and TRBJ2-3; no clear D. This CDR3 contains 16 residues. Trimming cost V 0 bases and J 0 bases, with 13 bases left between them. Germline V CDR1 and CDR2: GTSNPN, SVGIG (reference sequence). Written as DNA, the CDR3 is TGTGCCTGGAGTGTAGGCGCAGGCACTAGCACAGATACGCAGTATTTT. Protein product: CAWSVGAGTSTDTQYF.

This chain connects TRBV7-2 to TRBJ2-2, with D maybe TRBD2 (5 bases). Germline V CDR1 and CDR2: SGHTA, FQGNSA. V was trimmed by 4 bases and J by 7 bases, leaving 16 bases between them. This CDR3 is built from 15 residues. CDR3 sequence: CASSYLPSRGGELFF. The CDR3 region has the DNA TGTGCCAGCAGCTACTTACCCTCCCGGGGCGGGGAGCTGTTTTTT.

The V call is TRBV10-1, the J call TRBJ2-1, with 16 bases lining up with TRBD2. Trimming took 5 bases from V and 13 from J; bases not matched to a gene: 5. The CDR3 loop spans 14 amino acids. CDR1 is WNHNN and CDR2 is SYGVQD in the germline V gene (reference sequence). The CDR3 nucleotides read TGCGCCAGCAGTCCGGGACTAGCGGGAGGGAAACAGTTCTTC. Translating it yields CASSPGLAGGKQFF.

This chain links TRBV11-3 with TRBJ2-1; 11 nucleotides align to TRBD2. With V trimmed by 3 bases and J by 7 bases, 5 bases remained unmatched. Germline V gives CDR1 SGHNT, CDR2 YENEEA. The CDR3 consists of 15 residues. This CDR3 is CASSFSGRAHNEQFF. The CDR3, as DNA: TGTGCCAGCAGCTTTAGCGGGAGGGCCCATAATGAGCAGTTCTTC.

This rearrangement joins TRBV6-5 to TRBJ1-2; 9 bases fit TRBD1. Losses at the gene ends were 5 bases for V and 8 bases for J; bases not matched to a gene: 9. This CDR3 has 14 residues. Germline V gene lookup returns CDR1 MNHEY and CDR2 SVGAGI. CDR3 bases: TGTGCCAGCAGTCTTACCGACAGGGGGTTCGGCTACACCTTC. Protein product: CASSLTDRGFGYTF.

V and J are TRBV5-4 and TRBJ2-7; 9 bases are a match to TRBD1. Germline assignment: CDR1 SGHNT and CDR2 YYREEE (reference sequence). Trimming took 1 base from V and 3 from J; bases not matched to a gene: 2. This CDR3 is built from 14 residues. The CDR3 DNA is TGTGCCAGCAGCTTGAAGGGACAGGGCTACGAGCAGTACTTC. Protein sequence: CASSLKGQGYEQYF.

The J gene is TRBJ2-5, the V gene TRBV5-4; D call uncertain. Germline CDR1 reads SGHNT; CDR2 reads YYREEE (reference sequence). The CDR3 covers 15 residues. Trimming shortened V by 0 bases and J by 3 bases, and 12 bases separated the two germline ends. The chain's CDR3 is CASSLAPGTKETQYF. The CDR3 region has the DNA TGTGCCAGCAGCTTGGCCCCAGGCACAAAAGAGACCCAGTACTTC.

The rearrangement joins TRBV30 to TRBJ2-4, with 13 bases matching TRBD2. Trimming cost V 2 bases and J 7 bases; bases outside gene matches: 11. The CDR3 extends over 17 amino acids. Germline V gene lookup returns CDR1 GTSNPN and CDR2 SVGIG (reference sequence). In DNA, the CDR3 is TGTGCCTGGAGTTTCTCACTAGCGGGAGGGCCCAGTAACATTCAGTACTTC. Translated, it gives CAWSFSLAGGPSNIQYF.

CDR3 protein: CASSETRSYNEQFF. The CDR3 DNA reads TGTGCCAGCAGTGAAACACGCTCCTACAATGAGCAGTTCTTC. The gene calls are TRBV2 and TRBJ2-1; D remains unclear. Trimming removed 2 bases at V and 0 bases at J, with 5 bases between. This CDR3 is built from 14 residues. The germline CDR1 and CDR2 sequences are SNHLY and FYNNEI.

The chain has TRBV19 and TRBJ1-1; tentatively, D is TRBD1 (5 bases). There are 14 residues in the CDR3. Deletions cut 9 bases from V and 4 bases from J, with 18 bases between. CDR1 LNHDA and CDR2 SQIVND come from the germline V gene (reference sequence). The CDR3 coding sequence is TGTGCCAGCCAGGGAGGTGCGGGCGCCACTGAAGCTTTCTTT. Translation: CASQGGAGATEAFF.

Details on this clone: A read error may account for a junction end that differs from germline. V usage is TRBV9 and J usage is TRBJ2-7; possible D gene TRBD1, 5 bases. CDR1 is SGDLS and CDR2 is YYNGEE in the germline V gene. This CDR3 has 16 amino acids. This chain's CDR3 is CAGSVGVSWSSYEQYF. In DNA, the CDR3 is TGTGCCGGCAGCGTAGGGGTCTCTTGGAGCTCCTACGAGCAGTACTTC.

This chain uses TRBV6-5 with TRBJ2-5; 9 bases align to TRBD1. CDR3 length: 14 amino acids. Trimming at V came to 4 bases and at J to 3 bases, leaving 3 bases not matched to a gene. Germline lookup yields CDR1 MNHEY and CDR2 SVGAGI. The CDR3 spells CASSLGQGKETQYF. The CDR3 DNA sequence: TGTGCCAGCAGTTTGGGACAGGGTAAAGAGACCCAGTACTTC.

CDR3 loop: CAWMGGASVSETQYF. The CDR3 coding sequence is TGTGCCTGGATGGGCGGGGCCTCGGTGTCGGAGACCCAGTACTTC. This chain joins TRBV30 and TRBJ2-5; a weak D match, TRBD2 (6 bases). Between the trimmed V and J ends, which lost 4 bases and 5 bases, there was a span of 20 bases. Germline CDR1 reads GTSNPN; CDR2 reads SVGIG (reference sequence). This CDR3 is 15 amino acids long.

The chain couples TRBV7-9 to TRBJ1-5, with D perhaps matching TRBD1 (5 bases). Trimming removed 5 bases from V and 0 bases from J, with 14 bases in between. In germline, CDR1 is SEHNR, CDR2 FQNEAQ (reference sequence). This CDR3 comprises 16 residues. In DNA, the CDR3 is TGTGCCAGCAGCCCTAGGGGAGGGGATAGCAATCAGCCCCAGCATTTT. It is translated as CASSPRGGDSNQPQHF.

This clone has only a few counts. The gene calls are TRBV5-1 and TRBJ2-3, with 10 bases lining up with TRBD2. The CDR3 loop spans 14 amino acids. V trimming: 4 bases; J trimming: 4 bases; junction bases outside the gene matches: 3. Germline V gene data show CDR1 as SGHRS and CDR2 as YFSETQ. The CDR3 protein is CASSLAGAPDTQYF. The CDR3 DNA sequence: TGCGCCAGCAGCCTAGCGGGGGCCCCAGATACGCAGTATTTT.

This clone was picked up many times. The V and J genes are TRBV10-3 and TRBJ2-7, with 9 bases that match TRBD1. Germline V gene lookup returns CDR1 ENHRY and CDR2 SYGVKD. V trimming: 5 bases; J trimming: 2 bases; junction bases outside the gene matches: 1. This CDR3 region has 13 residues. Here the CDR3 reads CAISRQGAYEQYF. CDR3 DNA sequence: TGTGCCATCAGTAGACAGGGGGCCTACGAGCAGTACTTC.

The CDR3 region is CASSLYISEQYF. DNA for the CDR3: TGTGCCAGCAGCTTGTACATCAGCGAGCAGTACTTC. The chain recombines TRBV7-9 with TRBJ2-5; unclear D gene. The DNA end is a closer match to TRBJ2-7, so the J assignment may be wrong. The CDR3 runs 12 residues. Germline assignment: CDR1 SEHNR and CDR2 FQNEAQ (reference sequence).

The chain links TRBV7-2 to TRBJ2-7, with D perhaps matching TRBD1 (5 bases). The CDR3 loop spans 11 amino acids. Trimming pared 10 bases from V and 6 bases from J, leaving 13 bases between. The germline gives CDR1 SGHTA, CDR2 FQGNSA. The CDR3 spells CATTGHSEQYF. CDR3 sequence (DNA): TGTGCCACCACCGGACACAGCGAGCAGTACTTC. The complete variable domain, with remaining parts taken from reference TRBV7-2 and TRBJ2-7, reads GAGVSQSPSNKVTEKGKDVELRCDPISGHTALYWYRQSLGQGLEFLIYFQGNSAPDKSGLPSDRFSAERTGGSVSTLTIQRTQQEDSAVYLCATTGHSEQYFGPGTRLTVT.

This clone was recorded only once. The V and J genes are TRBV21-1 and TRBJ2-3; the D call TRBD1 from the table was never checked on the DNA. TRBV21-1 is given as a pseudogene. CDR3 length: 21 residues. The CDR3 sequence is CASSSKLKVSGAPSSTDTQYF. The CDR3, as DNA: TGTGCCAGCAGCTCAAAATTAAAGGTGTCAGGTGCCCCCTCTAGCACAGATACGCAGTATTTT.

Note on this clone: The junction and the germline gene differ at one end; a read error may be behind it. The chain is built from TRBV11-2 and TRBJ2-4, with no clear D. The CDR3 loop spans 13 amino acids. Germline V CDR1 and CDR2: SGHAT, FQNNGV. The CDR3 DNA reads TGTGCCAGCAGCTTAGATTTTAAAAACAGTCAGTACTTC. Its protein is CASSLDFKNSQYF.